The present TCR beta chain was sequenced within a study of control samples from healthy donors and cancer patients. Germline V gene sequence: CDR1 SGHVS, CDR2 FQNEAQ. The CDR3 has 12 residues. The V end was cut by 5 bases, the J end by 6 bases, with 10 bases between. Method: immunoSEQ multiplex PCR; TCRdb's copy keeps in-frame clones and lacks some. The table has fewer than 100,000 clones, about 88% seen once; the top ten hold under 7.5%. The chain links TRBV7-8 to TRBJ1-1, with D unresolved. Material: blood. The source is a woman in her 50s in good health. For the CDR3, the DNA is TGTGCCAGCAGCCAAGACCGGTCTGAAGCTTTCTTT. Its translation is CASSQDRSEAFF.